This T cell receptor (beta chain) was retrieved from a study of siplizumab effects on memory and regulatory T cells. Germline V gives CDR1 MNHEY, CDR2 SMNVEV (reference sequence). V lost 3 bases and J 6 bases, leaving 13 bases between the germline ends. The CDR3 runs 14 residues. The protocol was immunoSEQ multiplex PCR, while the TCRdb copy is restricted to in-frame clones and leaves out a portion. The sample includes around 100,000 clones, 91% of them seen just once. Material: CD4+ T cells sorted from blood. This rearrangement joins TRBV27 to TRBJ2-3; TRBD2 is a possible D gene (5 bases). The sequence was collected from a human donor in good health. CDR3 region: CASSFDLADDTQYF. The CDR3 DNA reads TGTGCCAGCAGTTTTGACCTAGCTGATGATACGCAGTATTTT.